This entry describes one TCR beta chain. Per the study methods: By means of reference gene primer amplification, nucleated cell counts were estimated. Only in-frame clones appear in the TCRdb table, and some are missing; sequencing was by immunoSEQ multiplex PCR. V, J and clone size derive from that table, while D and trimming were established from the DNA sequence. The table shows over 60,000 clones, with roughly 86% occurring only once. The data were taken from a study of blood T cell repertoires in COVID-19. Overall study context: Sources were T cells, B-cell-depleted T cells, or PBMCs; the material itself was cDNA or gDNA.

The germline V gene encodes CDR1 LGHNT and CDR2 FRNRAP. The CDR3 consists of 15 residues. The V and J ends lost 7 bases and 3 bases, in that order; junction bases with no gene match: 8. Sequencing was performed on peripheral blood. The receptor was isolated from a woman aged 60-70 years with acute or convalescent COVID-19. The chain recombines TRBV12-5 with TRBJ1-5, with 8 bases matching TRBD1. The CDR3, as DNA: TGTGCTAGTGCCCAGGGGGCAGCCCACAATCAGCCCCAGCATTTT. As protein: CASAQGAAHNQPQHF.